The T cell receptor (beta chain) described here comes from a study of OX40 agonist ivuxolimab in advanced cancers. Study results and limitations: At 0.1 to 3.0 mg/kg and by week 6, CD4+ and CD8+ T cells in the blood had expanded clonally.

About this clone: What it binds is unknown.

Germline V gives CDR1 MNHEY, CDR2 SVGAGI. Deletions cut 4 bases from V and 4 bases from J, with 10 bases between. CDR3 length: 14 amino acids. Sequencing used immunoSEQ multiplex PCR; TCRdb keeps in-frame clones, though not all of them. The data hold some 41,000 clones, with 70% to 90% observed a single time. The sequence was obtained from an adult with an advanced solid tumor such as melanoma, head and neck, liver or kidney cancer. Material: CD4+ or CD8+ T cells sorted from blood, obtained in a trial of the OX40 agonist ivuxolimab. This rearrangement joins TRBV6-5 to TRBJ2-2; unclear D gene. CDR3 bases: TGTGCCAGCAGTTTCCAGGCTGGCACCGGGGAGCTGTTTTTT. Its protein is CASSFQAGTGELFF.